This T cell receptor beta chain was recorded in a study of blood T cells in healthy people across ages. CDR1 is SGHTA, CDR2 FQGNSA, per germline. V was pared by 5 bases and J by 6 bases, with 5 bases of the junction left unmatched. The CDR3 totals 14 residues. Samples each yielded at least 6 micrograms of total RNA. Alongside a J-beta primer mix, a sample-barcoded 5' primer served in a second PCR lasting about 7 to 12 cycles. Tagging of each cDNA molecule was performed by a template-switch adaptor with 12 random nucleotides. One entry per CDR3 protein, called by TCRdb with MiXCR from the 5' RACE reads. Of 1.2 million to 1.5 million distinct CDR3 sequences listed, 59% are singletons. The study, taken as a whole, reports: TCR beta diversity, measured per million T cells, fell in a roughly linear way with age. Donors of long life had a larger count of naive CD4+ cells and greater diversity than aged donors.

A remark on this clonotype: The antigen remains undetermined.

The material sequenced was blood. The V call is TRBV7-2, the J call TRBJ2-2; 8 bases are a match to TRBD1. This clonotype originated in a man aged 18-30 years in good health. The DNA of the CDR3 is TGTGCCAGCAGCCCATGGACAGGGTCCGGGGAGCTGTTTTTT. It specifies CASSPWTGSGELFF.